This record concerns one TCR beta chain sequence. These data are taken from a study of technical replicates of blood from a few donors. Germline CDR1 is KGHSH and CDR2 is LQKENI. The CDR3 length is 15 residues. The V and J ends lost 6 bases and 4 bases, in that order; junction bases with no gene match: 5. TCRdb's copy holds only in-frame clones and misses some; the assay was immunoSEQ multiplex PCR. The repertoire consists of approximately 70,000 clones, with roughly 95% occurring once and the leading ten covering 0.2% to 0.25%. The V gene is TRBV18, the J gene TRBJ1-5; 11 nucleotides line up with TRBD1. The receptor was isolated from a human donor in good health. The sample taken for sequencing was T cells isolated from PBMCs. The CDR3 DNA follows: TGTGCCAGCTCTTTTGGACAGGGGGCTAATCAGCCCCAGCATTTT. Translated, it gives CASSFGQGANQPQHF.